The source of this T cell receptor beta chain is a study of CD8 T cells in Susac syndrome. The RNA, about 0.5 to 1 ug, was put through reverse transcription using random hexamers. TCRdb processed the immunoSEQ multiplex PCR reads anew with MiXCR; each CDR3 protein has one entry. The sample consists of about 300,000 distinct CDR3 sequences, around 90% of them appearing once. Trimming took off 0 bases at V and 4 bases at J, with 18 bases between the two ends. Per the germline V gene, CDR1 is SGHDN and CDR2 is FVKESK. The CDR3 runs 17 residues. Material: CD4+ T cells from PBMCs. The clonotype comes from a human donor with multiple sclerosis. This chain joins TRBV14 and TRBJ1-2; the D is unclear. The CDR3 nucleotides read TGTGCCAGCAGCCAAGATTTGTCAGCAAATAATTTCTATGGCTACACCTTC. Amino acid sequence: CASSQDLSANNFYGYTF.